These 4 T cell receptor beta chains came from one sample sequenced in a study of beta chain features in type 1 diabetes. Study findings and constraints: Moderate but significant shortening of TCRB CDR3s was recorded in all four CD4+ subsets from Type 1 diabetes patients.

Sequencing targeted expressed TCRB transcripts, as all isolated RNA had been reverse transcribed. Data came from immunoSEQ multiplex PCR; TCRdb stores just in-frame clones and leaves some out. The sample includes a few hundred thousand clones, about 10% of them seen just once. These TCRs' antigens remain unknown. The specimen was central memory CD4+ T cells from blood. These receptors were taken from a young man with type 1 diabetes.

This clone was seen only a few times. Other DNA sequences in the same sample also yield this CDR3. This rearrangement joins TRBV7-9 to TRBJ2-1; TRBD1 matches at 8 bases. CDR1 SEHNR and CDR2 FQNEAQ come from the germline V gene (reference sequence). V shed 3 bases, J shed 6 bases, and the junction held 4 bases outside the gene matches. The length of the CDR3 is 14 residues. CDR3 in amino acids: CASSLDRAGNEQFF. The CDR3 nucleotides read TGTGCCAGCAGCTTGGACAGGGCAGGCAATGAGCAGTTCTTC. Drawing the rest from reference TRBV7-9 and TRBJ2-1, the complete variable domain is DTGVSQNPRHKITKRGQNVTFRCDPISEHNRLYWYRQTLGQGPEFLTYFQNEAQLEKSRLLSDRFSAERPKGSFSTLEIQRTEQGDSAMYLCASSLDRAGNEQFFGPGTRLTVL.

The rearrangement uses TRBV19 and TRBJ2-5, with no clear D. Trimming left V 6 bases short and J 2 bases short, with 22 bases between. The CDR3 contains 17 residues. Germline CDR1 and CDR2: LNHDA and SQIVND (reference sequence). The CDR3 coding sequence is TGTGCCAGTAGCATTTGGGGTTCCTTGGCGAGACAAGAGACCCAGTACTTC. Protein: CASSIWGSLARQETQYF.

The table lists this clone with a few counts. The chain recombines TRBV6-6 with TRBJ1-5, with D unclear. The CDR3 is 15 residues long. Germline V gene sequence: CDR1 MNHNY, CDR2 SVGAGI (reference sequence). V dropped 5 bases and J dropped 0 bases, with 11 bases sitting between them. CDR3 residues: CASSPERYSNQPQHF. The CDR3 bases are TGTGCCAGCAGTCCCGAGAGATATAGCAATCAGCCCCAGCATTTT.

This clone came up a few times. The chain links TRBV14 to TRBJ2-3; 7 bases fit TRBD2. This CDR3 has 17 residues. With V trimmed by 0 bases and J by 4 bases, 10 bases remained unmatched. From germline, CDR1 is SGHDN and CDR2 FVKESK. For the CDR3, the DNA is TGTGCCAGCAGCCAAGATGGCGGCACCCGGGGGGCAGATACGCAGTATTTT. Protein: CASSQDGGTRGADTQYF.